Listed below are T cell receptor beta chains from one sample, sequenced in a study of vaccination and CD4 T cells after COVID-19. No antigens are known for them. TCRdb reprocessed the PCR reads via MiXCR and lists one record per CDR3 protein. The sample has some 15,000 distinct CDR3 sequences, around 40% seen once. Input material: CD4+ T cells from blood, cultured in vitro. Receptors were obtained from a human donor who had recovered from COVID-19. Each CDR3 is given with its conserved first and last residue.

>TRBV20-1|15|TRBJ2-1
CSARSQTTGYNEQFF
>TRBV7-9|13|TRBJ2-7
CASSLMGSYEQYF
>TRBV2|14|TRBJ1-2
CASSEEGPNYGYTF
>TRBV6-1|13|TRBJ1-5
CASSEFLNQPQHF
>TRBV18|15|TRBJ2-1
CASSPQETSVTEQFF
>TRBV5-1|15|TRBJ1-6
CASSLAGRDRSPLHF
>TRBV30|12|TRBJ1-1
CAWRQLGTEAFF
>TRBV29-1|14|TRBJ2-1
CSVEGLGDYNEQFF
>TRBV7-2|16|TRBJ2-5
CASSPSGRRVGETQYF
>TRBV7-9|15|TRBJ2-5
CASSYSIGIQETQYF
>TRBV2|14|TRBJ2-3
CASSEGTGTDTQYF
>TRBV10-3|14|TRBJ2-5
CAIELDTLQETQYF